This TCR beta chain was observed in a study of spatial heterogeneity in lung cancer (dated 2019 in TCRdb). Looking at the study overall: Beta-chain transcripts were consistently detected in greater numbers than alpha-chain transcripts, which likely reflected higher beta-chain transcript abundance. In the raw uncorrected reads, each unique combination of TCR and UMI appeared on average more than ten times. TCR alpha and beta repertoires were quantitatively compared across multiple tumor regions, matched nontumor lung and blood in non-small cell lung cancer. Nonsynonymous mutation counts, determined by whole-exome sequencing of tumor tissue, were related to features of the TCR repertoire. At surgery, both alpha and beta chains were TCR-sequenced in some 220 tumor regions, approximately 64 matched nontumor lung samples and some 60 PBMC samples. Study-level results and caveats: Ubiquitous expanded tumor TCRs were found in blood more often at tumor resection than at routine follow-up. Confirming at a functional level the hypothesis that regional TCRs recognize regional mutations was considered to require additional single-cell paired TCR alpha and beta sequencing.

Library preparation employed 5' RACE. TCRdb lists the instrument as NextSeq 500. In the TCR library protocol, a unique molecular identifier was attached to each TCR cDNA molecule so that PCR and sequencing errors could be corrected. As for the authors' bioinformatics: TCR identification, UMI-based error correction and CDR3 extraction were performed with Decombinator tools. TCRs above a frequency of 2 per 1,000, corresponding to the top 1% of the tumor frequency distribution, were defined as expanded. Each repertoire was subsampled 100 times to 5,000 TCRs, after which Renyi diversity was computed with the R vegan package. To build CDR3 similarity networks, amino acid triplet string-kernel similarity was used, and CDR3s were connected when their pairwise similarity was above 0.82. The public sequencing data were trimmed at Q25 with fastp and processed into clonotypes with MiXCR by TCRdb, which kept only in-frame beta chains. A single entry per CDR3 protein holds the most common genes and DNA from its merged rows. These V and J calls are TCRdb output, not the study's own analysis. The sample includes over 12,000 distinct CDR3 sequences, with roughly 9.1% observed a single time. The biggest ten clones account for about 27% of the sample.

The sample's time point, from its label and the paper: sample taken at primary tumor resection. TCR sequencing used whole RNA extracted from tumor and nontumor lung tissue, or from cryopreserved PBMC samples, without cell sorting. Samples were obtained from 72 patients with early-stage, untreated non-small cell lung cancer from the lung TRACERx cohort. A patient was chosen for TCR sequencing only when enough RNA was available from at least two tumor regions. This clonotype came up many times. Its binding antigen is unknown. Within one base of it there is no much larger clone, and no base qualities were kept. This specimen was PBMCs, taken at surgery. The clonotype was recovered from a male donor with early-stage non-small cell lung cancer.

The sequenced DNA: TGTGCCAGCAGTGAAGCGCTAGGAGGGTTCTACGAGCAGTACTTC. This sequence encodes CASSEALGGFYEQYF. In this chain, TRBV2 is recombined with TRBJ2-7; TRBD2 is perhaps the D gene, given 6 matching bases. Per the germline V gene, SNHLY is the CDR1 and FYNNEI is the CDR2. Including the terminal cysteine and phenylalanine, the CDR3 comprises 15 residues. Only the CDR3 DNA is retained, 45 bases long and in frame from the first base. The junction carries 12 bases between V and J, which are trimmed by 0 bases and 3 bases respectively. Outside the CDR3, residues come from the reference TRBV2 and TRBJ2-7 proteins, so the full variable domain is: EPEVTQTPSHQVTQMGQEVILRCVPISNHLYFYWYRQILGQKVEFLVSFYNNEISEKSEIFDDQFSVERPDGSNFTLKIRSTKLEDSAMYFCASSEALGGFYEQYFGPGTRLTVT.